These 30 T cell receptor beta chains were sequenced from one sample in a study of tumor-infiltrating lymphocytes in localized non-small cell lung cancer. Measured with immunoSEQ multiplex PCR; TCRdb has only the in-frame clones, and not every one. The data contain about 15,000 clones, less than 80% of them singletons. Sequencing was carried out using lung tumor tissue. The receptors come from a human donor with non-small cell lung cancer.

The chain employs TRBV9 and TRBJ2-7, with 9 bases matching TRBD2. The junction had 5 bases not matched to a gene; V was cut back by 0 bases and J by 7 bases. CDR1 is SGDLS, CDR2 YYNGEE, per germline. The CDR3 spans 14 residues. This CDR3 reads CASSVGLAGREQYF. The CDR3, as DNA: TGTGCCAGCAGCGTAGGGCTAGCGGGGCGTGAGCAGTACTTC. The full variable domain, with the rest looked up from reference TRBV9 and TRBJ2-7, is DSGVTQTPKHLITATGQRVTLRCSPRSGDLSVYWYQQSLDQGLQFLIQYYNGEERAKGNILERFSAQQFPDLHSELNLSSLELGDSALYFCASSVGLAGREQYFGPGTRLTVT.

The V and J genes are TRBV18 and TRBJ2-7, with 7 bases fitting TRBD2. The CDR3 totals 15 residues. The V segment lost 2 bases and the J segment 2 bases; nucleotides outside the gene matches: 6. Per germline, CDR1 KGHSH and CDR2 LQKENI. CDR3 amino acids: CASSPTLAEAYEQYF. The CDR3 DNA follows: TGTGCCAGCTCACCAACCCTAGCGGAGGCCTACGAGCAGTACTTC.

The chain combines TRBV19 with TRBJ1-4, with D uncertain. The V and J ends lost 2 bases and 1 base respectively, with 8 bases between them. This CDR3 spans 15 amino acids. Germline V CDR1 and CDR2: LNHDA, SQIVND (reference sequence). Written as DNA, the CDR3 is TGTGCCAGTAGTATAACAAGTCTAACTAATGAAAAACTGTTTTTT. Its translation is CASSITSLTNEKLFF.

This chain uses TRBV5-1 with TRBJ1-2; D is perhaps TRBD1 (5 bases). From germline, CDR1 is SGHRS and CDR2 YFSETQ. Trimming stripped 1 base from V and 4 bases from J, with 11 bases between. The CDR3 loop spans 14 amino acids. CDR3: CASSLSQGGYGYTF. The CDR3 nucleotides read TGCGCCAGCAGCTTGAGCCAGGGAGGCTATGGCTACACCTTC.

In this sample, this clone is large. The CDR3 DNA follows: TGTGCCAGCAGCAGAACGAGGGACTACGAGCAGTACTTC. It translates to CASSRTRDYEQYF. This chain links TRBV7-8 with TRBJ2-7, with D perhaps matching TRBD2 (5 bases). V was clipped by 5 bases and J by 3 bases, with 11 bases between them. Germline V gives CDR1 SGHVS, CDR2 FQNEAQ. CDR3 size: 13 residues.

In its sample, this clone was seen once. The rearrangement uses TRBV1 and TRBJ2-1; whether TRBD2, the table's D call, matches the DNA was not checked. TRBV1 is noted as a pseudogene. The CDR3 has 12 residues. As DNA, the CDR3 is TGCACCACCGAGGACTCCCGAATTGAGCAGTTCTTC. It specifies CTTEDSRIEQFF.

V is TRBV29-1 and J is TRBJ2-3, with 11 nucleotides matching TRBD2. CDR3 length equals 14 residues. The germline V gene encodes CDR1 SQVTM and CDR2 ANQGSEA. The J segment lost 4 bases and the V segment lost 7 bases, leaving 7 bases of the junction unmatched. For the CDR3, the DNA is TGCAGCGCCAGACTAGCGGGATGGGCAGATACGCAGTATTTT. Encoded protein: CSARLAGWADTQYF.

In its sample, this clone was seen once. The chain has TRBV4-2 and TRBJ2-5; 15 bases align to TRBD2. The CDR3 has 17 residues. In germline, CDR1 is LGHNA, CDR2 YNFKEQ. J was trimmed by 5 bases and V by 8 bases; bases with no gene match: 12. CDR3 coding DNA: TGTGCCAGCCGGGGGGGACTAGCGGGAGGAGGAGGGGAGACCCAGTACTTC. Protein product: CASRGGLAGGGGETQYF.

The gene calls are TRBV5-1 and TRBJ1-5; D may be TRBD1 (6 bases). The V gene lost 0 bases and the J gene lost 5 bases, with 12 bases spanning the gap. In germline, CDR1 is SGHRS, CDR2 YFSETQ. This CDR3 is built from 15 residues. The CDR3 is CASSLGPGGDQPQHF. The CDR3 DNA reads TGCGCCAGCAGCTTGGGGCCCGGGGGCGATCAGCCCCAGCATTTT.

V gene TRBV6-5 combines with J gene TRBJ2-5; 11 bases are a match to TRBD1. CDR3 length: 16 amino acids. V shed 1 base, J shed 2 bases, and the junction held 3 bases outside the gene matches. Germline V gene sequence: CDR1 MNHEY, CDR2 SVGAGI. The CDR3 nucleotides read TGTGCCAGCAGTTACTGGGGACAGGGGGGACAAGAGACCCAGTACTTC. It codes for CASSYWGQGGQETQYF.

The V and J genes are TRBV28 and TRBJ2-5; D unclear. The V and J ends lost 5 bases and 2 bases respectively, with 18 bases between them. CDR3 length: 16 amino acids. From germline, CDR1 is MDHEN and CDR2 SYDVKM. CDR3 sequence (DNA): TGTGCCAGCAGTAATCCTCGATCCCGGTATCAAGAGACCCAGTACTTC. Translation gives CASSNPRSRYQETQYF.

The rearrangement uses TRBV4-3 and TRBJ2-3; 9 bases are shared with TRBD2. Germline assignment: CDR1 LGHNA and CDR2 YSLEER. V shed 8 bases, J shed 2 bases, and the junction held 5 bases outside the gene matches. This CDR3 contains 14 residues. The CDR3 bases are TGCGCCAGCGCTAGCGGGACCCTCACAGATACGCAGTATTTT. Translating it yields CASASGTLTDTQYF.

This clone was observed a handful of times. This chain links TRBV20-1 with TRBJ2-7, with D possibly TRBD1 on 6 matching bases. V lost 7 bases and J lost 2, with 9 bases in between. This CDR3 is 11 amino acids long. Germline V CDR1 and CDR2: DFQATT, SNEGSKA (reference sequence). The CDR3 bases are TGCAGTGTTCACAGGGCCTACGAGCAGTACTTC. Translated, it gives CSVHRAYEQYF.

V and J are TRBV7-8 and TRBJ2-1; 9 bases fit TRBD1. The CDR3 extends over 17 amino acids. The junction had 4 bases not matched to a gene; V was cut back by 1 base and J by 0 bases. The germline gives CDR1 SGHVS, CDR2 FQNEAQ. The CDR3 reads CASSLVGTGNSYNEQFF. The CDR3 DNA reads TGTGCCAGCAGCTTAGTAGGGACAGGGAACTCCTACAATGAGCAGTTCTTC.

The chain couples TRBV7-8 to TRBJ2-3; D unresolved. Germline V gives CDR1 SGHVS, CDR2 FQNEAQ. The V end lost 2 bases, the J end lost 0 bases, and 9 bases lay between the germline ends. The CDR3 has 15 amino acids. CDR3 residues: CASSLIGRSTDTQYF. As DNA, the CDR3 is TGTGCCAGCAGCTTAATCGGCCGGAGCACAGATACGCAGTATTTT.

The CDR3 loop reads CATTPGPSVGRLSETQYF. The CDR3 DNA reads TGTGCCACCACGCCCGGGCCTTCCGTCGGCCGGTTGAGCGAGACCCAGTACTTC. The chain carries TRBV10-3 and TRBJ2-5; D unclear. The germline V gene has CDR1 ENHRY and CDR2 SYGVKD. CDR3 length: 18 amino acids. Trimming took off 10 bases at V and 5 bases at J, with 32 bases between the two ends.

This chain joins TRBV28 and TRBJ1-2; 8 bases are a match to TRBD1. In germline, CDR1 is MDHEN, CDR2 SYDVKM. This CDR3 is 14 amino acids long. V lost 5 bases and J lost 7; bases outside the gene matches: 9. The CDR3 DNA sequence: TGTGCCAGCAGTGTACGACAGGGGATGAGTGGCTACACCTTC. The encoded protein is CASSVRQGMSGYTF.

The chain is built from TRBV20-1 and TRBJ2-7; D possibly corresponds to TRBD1 (6 bases). The length of the CDR3 is 11 residues. Germline assignment: CDR1 DFQATT and CDR2 SNEGSKA (reference sequence). V lost 1 base and J 13 bases, leaving 14 bases between the germline ends. The CDR3 DNA follows: TGCAGTGCTAGAGTAGACAGGTCGGATTACTTC. This sequence encodes CSARVDRSDYF.

The chain combines TRBV7-9 with TRBJ2-3, with 7 bases matching TRBD1. V dropped 6 bases and J dropped 2; count of bases not matched to a gene: 8. CDR1 and CDR2 (germline): SEHNR, FQNEAQ (reference sequence). The CDR3 runs to 15 residues. The CDR3 DNA reads TGTGCCAGCAGTCCCGGACAGGCCTACACAGATACGCAGTATTTT. This encodes CASSPGQAYTDTQYF.

J is TRBJ1-2 and V is TRBV2, with a tentative D call TRBD1 (5 bases). Germline lookup yields CDR1 SNHLY and CDR2 FYNNEI. The CDR3 contains 13 residues. V was cut by 3 bases and J by 4 bases, with 9 bases left in between. CDR3 in amino acids: CASSDDSFYGYTF. CDR3 in DNA: TGTGCCAGCAGTGATGACAGTTTCTATGGCTACACCTTC. Combining the CDR3 with reference TRBV2 and TRBJ1-2 gives the whole variable domain EPEVTQTPSHQVTQMGQEVILRCVPISNHLYFYWYRQILGQKVEFLVSFYNNEISEKSEIFDDQFSVERPDGSNFTLKIRSTKLEDSAMYFCASSDDSFYGYTFGSGTRLTVV.

This rearrangement joins TRBV25-1 to TRBJ1-1, with 11 bases matching TRBD1. The V gene end was trimmed by 5 bases and the J gene end by 4 bases; junction bases not matched to a gene: 15. Germline lookup yields CDR1 MGHDK and CDR2 SYGVNS. There are 18 residues in the CDR3. CDR3 sequence: CASSPFPGQGGVGTEAFF. The CDR3 nucleotides are TGTGCCAGCAGTCCCTTCCCGGGACAGGGGGGTGTAGGCACTGAAGCTTTCTTT.

V gene TRBV30 combines with J gene TRBJ2-2; D possibly corresponds to TRBD1 (6 bases). CDR1 GTSNPN and CDR2 SVGIG come from the germline V gene (reference sequence). The V gene lost 7 bases and the J gene lost 4 bases, with 10 bases spanning the gap. The CDR3 runs to 12 residues. CDR3 nucleotide sequence: TGTGCCTCCCAGGGGTTCACCGGGGAGCTGTTTTTT. Amino acids: CASQGFTGELFF.

V is TRBV7-2 and J is TRBJ2-5; a weak D match, TRBD1 (5 bases). Per the germline V gene, CDR1 is SGHTA and CDR2 is FQGNSA. The CDR3 consists of 15 residues. V lost 5 bases, J lost 2 bases, and 15 bases lay in between. DNA for the CDR3: TGTGCCAGCAGCACCGGCGCAGGGCGGCAAGAGACCCAGTACTTC. Its protein is CASSTGAGRQETQYF. The full variable domain, in which reference TRBV7-2 and TRBJ2-5 provide the parts outside the CDR3, is GAGVSQSPSNKVTEKGKDVELRCDPISGHTALYWYRQSLGQGLEFLIYFQGNSAPDKSGLPSDRFSAERTGGSVSTLTIQRTQQEDSAVYLCASSTGAGRQETQYFGPGTRLLVL.

The chain carries TRBV9 and TRBJ2-3, with TRBD2 identical over 7 bases. The V gene's germline CDR1 is SGDLS and CDR2 YYNGEE. After removal of 0 bases from V and 3 bases from J, the junction contained 4 bases not matched to a gene. This CDR3 comprises 15 residues. The DNA of the CDR3 is TGTGCCAGCAGCGTAGGGCTAGCGGTGACAGATACGCAGTATTTT. Protein sequence: CASSVGLAVTDTQYF.

The CDR3 nucleotides are TGTGCCAGCAGTTTATACCTCGGGAGAGGAAATGAGCAGTTCTTC. This sequence encodes CASSLYLGRGNEQFF. The chain recombines TRBV27 with TRBJ2-1, with D possibly matching TRBD2 (6 bases). V gave up 1 base and J gave up 7 bases, with 14 bases separating them. The CDR3 is 15 amino acids. CDR1 and CDR2 (germline): MNHEY, SMNVEV (reference sequence).

The V gene is TRBV5-5, the J gene TRBJ2-7, with a weak D call TRBD2 (6 bases). CDR1 is SGHKS and CDR2 is YYEKEE in the germline V gene (reference sequence). CDR3 length: 14 amino acids. The V gene lost 1 base and the J gene lost 5 bases, with 13 bases spanning the gap. CDR3 bases: TGTGCCAGCAGCTTGAGACTAGAATCTCACGAGCAGTACTTC. As protein: CASSLRLESHEQYF.

CDR3 nucleotides: TGTGCCAGCAGTGGTGGCGGGAGCTCCTACAATGAGCAGTTCTTC. This translates into CASSGGGSSYNEQFF. The genes are TRBV6-5 and TRBJ2-1, with TRBD2 matching 7 bases. The junction had 4 bases not matched to a gene; V was cut back by 5 bases and J by 0 bases. The CDR3 is made up of 15 amino acids. The germline V gene has CDR1 MNHEY and CDR2 SVGAGI.

The gene calls are TRBV15 and TRBJ2-7, with 8 bases identical to TRBD1. The germline gives CDR1 LNHNV, CDR2 YYDKDF (reference sequence). This CDR3 is built from 16 residues. Trimming removed 3 bases from V and 3 bases from J; junction bases left unmatched: 10. CDR3 sequence: CATSRAGTGAYYEQYF. DNA for the CDR3: TGTGCCACCAGCAGGGCCGGGACAGGTGCTTACTACGAGCAGTACTTC.

V usage is TRBV7-2 and J usage is TRBJ2-2; D is perhaps TRBD1 (5 bases). CDR1 is SGHTA and CDR2 is FQGNSA in the germline V gene. This CDR3 spans 14 amino acids. Trimming took off 1 base at V and 6 bases at J, with 9 bases between the two ends. The CDR3: CASSLGLGAGELFF. Written as DNA, the CDR3 is TGTGCCAGCAGCTTAGGGCTAGGGGCCGGGGAGCTGTTTTTT.

The J gene is TRBJ2-7, the V gene TRBV5-4; D might be TRBD2 (6 bases). Trimming removed 2 bases at V and 0 bases at J, with 12 bases between. Germline loops: CDR1 SGHNT, CDR2 YYREEE (reference sequence). The CDR3 runs to 15 residues. CDR3 DNA: TGTGCCAGCAGCTTCGGGCAGGGACTCTCCTACGAGCAGTACTTC. It specifies CASSFGQGLSYEQYF.